This is a list of T cell receptor beta chains from one sample in a study of high-grade serous ovarian cancer treatment subgroups. The data were produced by immunoSEQ multiplex PCR, yet TCRdb's version contains in-frame clones alone and is incomplete. The repertoire consists of about 6,800 clones, with nearly 80% occurring once and the leading ten covering about 5%. The sequenced sample consisted of tumor tissue. These receptors originate from a human donor with high-grade serous ovarian cancer. Each CDR3 is given with its conserved first and last residue. The D gene is left open where the match is weak. Clone size, where shown, is once, few, many, or a class for clones that have expanded.

CDR3 length,D gene,J gene,V gene,clone size,CDR3 DNA,CDR3 protein
13,.,TRBJ1-6,TRBV19,.,TGTGCCAGTAGTATAACCGGGAATTCACCCCTCCACTTT,CASSITGNSPLHF
13,.,TRBJ2-7,TRBV2,few,TGTGCCAGCAGCGTCGCAGGATCCTACGAGCAGTACTTC,CASSVAGSYEQYF
17,TRBD1,TRBJ1-1,TRBV5-6,once,TGTGCCAGCAGCTCACGCGTTACAGGGGAGAGGAACACTGAAGCTTTCTTT,CASSSRVTGERNTEAFF
13,.,TRBJ1-6,TRBV6-5,.,TGTGCCAGCAGAGACAGCAAGAATTCACCCCTCCACTTT,CASRDSKNSPLHF
16,.,TRBJ2-5,TRBV7-2,.,TGTGCCAGCAGCTTAGCAGTAGGTAGCGGACAAGAGACCCAGTACTTC,CASSLAVGSGQETQYF
14,.,TRBJ1-2,TRBV6-1,.,TGTGCCAGCAGTGGGGGGAAACGTAACTATGGCTACACCTTC,CASSGGKRNYGYTF
15,.,TRBJ2-3,TRBV27,.,TGTGCCAGCAGTCCCGCGGGGACGTACACAGATACGCAGTATTTT,CASSPAGTYTDTQYF
16,TRBD2,TRBJ2-3,TRBV6-4,few,TGTGCCAGCAGTGACTCGGCTAGCGGGGGGGCAGATACGCAGTATTTT,CASSDSASGGADTQYF
15,TRBD1,TRBJ1-4,TRBV18,.,TGTGCCAGCTCGCCTGGACAGGGCCTTAATGAAAAACTGTTTTTT,CASSPGQGLNEKLFF
16,TRBD1,TRBJ1-2,TRBV4-1,.,TGCGCCAGCACCCCACTGCCGGGACAGGGAGCGTATGGCTACACCTTC,CASTPLPGQGAYGYTF
13,.,TRBJ1-1,TRBV2,.,TGTGCCAGCAGTCGGGGGTTGAACACTGAAGCTTTCTTT,CASSRGLNTEAFF
17,.,TRBJ2-1,TRBV5-8,.,TGTGCCAGCAGCTTGGGTCGGCTATTGGGCTCCTACAATGAGCAGTTCTTC,CASSLGRLLGSYNEQFF
14,.,TRBJ2-7,TRBV4-1,.,TGCGCCAGCAGCCCATATAAGGACGGCTACGAGCAGTACTTC,CASSPYKDGYEQYF
14,.,TRBJ2-3,TRBV5-4,.,TGTGCCAGCAGCTTGGCAGGGGACGCAGATACGCAGTATTTT,CASSLAGDADTQYF
15,TRBD2,TRBJ2-5,TRBV5-1,.,TGCGCCAGCAGCTTGGGGCCTAGCGGCCAAGAGACCCAGTACTTC,CASSLGPSGQETQYF
15,TRBD1,TRBJ2-2,TRBV6-6,.,TGTGCCAGCAGTACGGGACAGTTGAACACCGGGGAGCTGTTTTTT,CASSTGQLNTGELFF
14,.,TRBJ1-1,TRBV7-2,few,TGTGCCAGCGGTTTTGGACGTTGGAACACTGAAGCTTTCTTT,CASGFGRWNTEAFF
14,.,TRBJ2-7,TRBV4-1,once,TGCGCCAGCAGCCAATTGACAGAAGATTACGAGCAGTACTTC,CASSQLTEDYEQYF
16,.,TRBJ2-3,TRBV5-1,.,TGCGCCAGCAGCTTGGCCAGGCAGACGGGCGCAGATACGCAGTATTTT,CASSLARQTGADTQYF
14,TRBD1,TRBJ2-2,TRBV4-1,.,TGCGCCAGCAGGGTCCAGGGGGACACCGGGGAGCTGTTTTTT,CASRVQGDTGELFF
16,.,TRBJ2-2,TRBV7-2,.,TGTGCCAGCAGCAAAGGGGCAGGGGCAAAGACCGGGGAGCTGTTTTTT,CASSKGAGAKTGELFF
13,.,TRBJ1-5,TRBV27,few,TGTGCCAGCAGATCTTATAGCAATCAGCCCCAGCATTTT,CASRSYSNQPQHF
15,.,TRBJ2-1,TRBV9,.,TGTGCCAGCAGCGAGGGGACTGTTTCCTACAATGAGCAGTTCTTC,CASSEGTVSYNEQFF
16,.,TRBJ2-2,TRBV5-1,.,TGCGCCAGCACCCCTACGTTCGCGGGGGCGAACGGGGAGCTGTTTTTT,CASTPTFAGANGELFF
13,.,TRBJ2-1,TRBV5-1,.,TGCGCCAGCAGCGGGGACAACTACAATGAGCAGTTCTTC,CASSGDNYNEQFF
14,.,TRBJ2-3,TRBV5-5,.,TGTGCCAGCAGCTCCACGGCATACGGGGATACGCAGTATTTT,CASSSTAYGDTQYF
18,.,TRBJ1-3,TRBV18,.,TGTGCCAGCTCACCATCCCAACTAGGGGTGGGCTCTGGAAACACCATATATTTT,CASSPSQLGVGSGNTIYF
13,.,TRBJ1-5,TRBV5-1,.,TGCGCCAGCAGCCTTTCCGTGGATCAGCCCCAGCATTTT,CASSLSVDQPQHF
17,.,TRBJ1-5,TRBV21-1,few,TGTGCCAGCAGCAAGGGGGGACAGGGTAGTGGCAATCAGCCCCAGCATTTT,CASSKGGQGSGNQPQHF
14,TRBD1,TRBJ1-1,TRBV11-2,.,TGTGCCAGCAGCCCCCAGGGGGCGAGGGCTGAAGCTTTCTTT,CASSPQGARAEAFF
15,.,TRBJ1-1,TRBV7-2,few,TGTGCCAGCAGTCCAAGTCTGGGTATGAGTACTGAAGCTTTCTTT,CASSPSLGMSTEAFF
14,.,TRBJ2-1,TRBV29-1,.,TGCAGCGGGTCCGGGGGAAGCTCCTACAATGAGCAGTTCTTC,CSGSGGSSYNEQFF
13,.,TRBJ1-4,TRBV19,.,TGTGCCAGTAGTACGACTCGTAATGAAAAACTGTTTTTT,CASSTTRNEKLFF
12,.,TRBJ2-7,TRBV11-2,few,TGTGCCAGCAGCCCACTCCTCTACGAGCAGTACTTC,CASSPLLYEQYF
14,.,TRBJ1-2,TRBV30,.,TGTGCCTGGAGTGTAGGGTTTAATGACTATGGCTACACCTTC,CAWSVGFNDYGYTF
16,.,TRBJ2-1,TRBV10-2,.,TGCGCCAGCAGTGAGTCGAAGGGGGTTAGGCACAATGAGCAGTTCTTC,CASSESKGVRHNEQFF
14,TRBD1,TRBJ2-7,TRBV2,.,TGTGCCAGCAGTAAGGACAGGGCGAACCTAGAGCAGTACTTC,CASSKDRANLEQYF
16,TRBD2,TRBJ2-2,TRBV9,.,TGTGCCAGCAGCGTAGGACTAGCGGGGCAGGGCGGGGAGCTGTTTTTT,CASSVGLAGQGGELFF
13,.,TRBJ2-7,TRBV6-1,once,TGTGCCAGCAGTGAACTCGGTTCCTACGAGCAGTACTTC,CASSELGSYEQYF
13,.,TRBJ1-1,TRBV25-1,few,TGTGCCAGCAGTGATCCGGCGAACACTGAAGCTTTCTTT,CASSDPANTEAFF
14,.,TRBJ1-1,TRBV11-2,large,TGTGCCAGCGGTTTTGGACGTTGGAACACTGAAGCTTTCTTT,CASGFGRWNTEAFF
15,TRBD1,TRBJ1-5,TRBV19,.,TGTGCCAGTACCACCGTAAGGACAGGGTATCAGCCCCAGCATTTT,CASTTVRTGYQPQHF
14,TRBD1,TRBJ1-2,TRBV19,.,TGTGCCAGTACTTCCTGGGACAGGGATCCTGGCTACACTTTC,CASTSWDRDPGYTF
17,.,TRBJ1-6,TRBV5-1,.,TGCGCCAGCAGCTCGACAGGTTTGGGTGTAGGTGATTCACCCCTCCACTTT,CASSSTGLGVGDSPLHF
13,TRBD1,TRBJ2-7,TRBV11-2,.,TGTGCCAGCAGCAAACCGGGACAGTACGAGCAGTACTTC,CASSKPGQYEQYF
16,.,TRBJ2-1,TRBV4-1,.,TGCGCCAGCAGCCAGCGACCAGGGGGACTGGGGGGTGAGCAGTTCTTC,CASSQRPGGLGGEQFF
15,.,TRBJ2-3,TRBV5-5,.,TGTGCCAGCAGCTTAGGGGGAGGACTCACAGATACGCAGTATTTT,CASSLGGGLTDTQYF
15,TRBD1,TRBJ1-2,TRBV4-1,.,TGCGCCAGCAGCCAAGATCGGGGCAGGGGGCCTGGCTACACCTTC,CASSQDRGRGPGYTF
15,.,TRBJ1-4,TRBV2,.,TGTGCCAGCAGAACTGACGCTGCAACTAATGAAAAACTGTTTTTT,CASRTDAATNEKLFF
16,.,TRBJ2-3,TRBV14,.,TGTGCCAGCAGCCAAGAACGGTTCCCTAGGACAGATACGCAGTATTTT,CASSQERFPRTDTQYF
15,TRBD1,TRBJ1-5,TRBV7-8,.,TGTGCCAGCAGCCCCGCCCAGGGGGGGAGTCAGCCCCAGCATTTT,CASSPAQGGSQPQHF
18,TRBD2,TRBJ2-7,TRBV5-1,.,TGCGCCAGCAGGGTGTACGGGGGGCGAGCGGGGGCTTCCTACGAGCAGTACTTC,CASRVYGGRAGASYEQYF
13,.,TRBJ1-2,TRBV6-5,.,TGTGCCAGCAGTTACTCACGGCGCTATGGCTACACCTTC,CASSYSRRYGYTF
13,.,TRBJ1-2,TRBV5-4,few,TGTGCCAGCAGCTTGACAGCTAACTATGGCTACACCTTC,CASSLTANYGYTF
13,.,TRBJ2-5,TRBV5-1,few,TGCGCCAGCAGCTTGGCTGCCCAAGAGACCCAGTACTTC,CASSLAAQETQYF
13,TRBD2,TRBJ2-7,TRBV6-1,once,TGTGCCAGCAGGCAGGCGGGAGCTAACGAGCAGTACTTC,CASRQAGANEQYF
17,TRBD2,TRBJ2-2,TRBV5-4,once,TGTGCCAGCAGCTTGGATAGCGGGGGGGCCGGGGTCGGGGAGCTGTTTTTT,CASSLDSGGAGVGELFF
14,.,TRBJ1-1,TRBV6-5,.,TGTGCCAGCAGTTTTCGCCGGGAAGGCCTTGAAGCTTTCTTT,CASSFRREGLEAFF